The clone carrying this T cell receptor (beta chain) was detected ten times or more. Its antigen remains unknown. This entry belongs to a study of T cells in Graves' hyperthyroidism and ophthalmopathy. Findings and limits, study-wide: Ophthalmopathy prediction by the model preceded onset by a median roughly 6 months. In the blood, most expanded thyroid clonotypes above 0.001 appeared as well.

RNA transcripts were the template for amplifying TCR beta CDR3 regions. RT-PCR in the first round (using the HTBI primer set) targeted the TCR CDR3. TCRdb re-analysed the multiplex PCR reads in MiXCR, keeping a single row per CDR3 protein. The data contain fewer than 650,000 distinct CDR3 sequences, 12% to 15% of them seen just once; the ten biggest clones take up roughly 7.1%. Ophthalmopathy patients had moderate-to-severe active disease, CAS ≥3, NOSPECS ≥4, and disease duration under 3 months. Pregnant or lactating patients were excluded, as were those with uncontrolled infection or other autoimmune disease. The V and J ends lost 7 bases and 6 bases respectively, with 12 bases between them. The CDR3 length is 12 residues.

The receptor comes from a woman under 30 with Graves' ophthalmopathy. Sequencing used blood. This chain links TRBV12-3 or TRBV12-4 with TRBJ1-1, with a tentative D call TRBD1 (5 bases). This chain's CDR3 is CASTGGGAEAFF. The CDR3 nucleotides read TGTGCCAGCACTGGTGGAGGGGCTGAAGCTTTCTTT.